These 27 T cell receptor beta chains originate from one sample sequenced in a study of patients and donors after allogeneic stem cell transplantation. TCRdb re-derived calls from the RT-PCR reads in MiXCR, one entry per CDR3 protein. The data show about a million distinct CDR3 sequences, more than 15% seen once. The sample taken for sequencing was blood, either unsorted or a sorted T cell fraction (not recorded which). Receptors were obtained from a human donor who was either an allogeneic HSCT recipient or a stem cell or donor lymphocyte infusion donor (not recorded which). It is not recorded whose cells these are; they may come from a transplant donor.

This clonotype turned up a few times. The CDR3 here is CAWSVVGSSYNEQFF. As DNA, the CDR3 is TGTGCCTGGAGTGTAGTCGGGAGCTCCTACAATGAGCAGTTCTTC. This chain links TRBV30 with TRBJ2-1; a possible D gene is TRBD2 (6 bases). V lost 0 bases, J lost 0 bases, and 9 bases lay in between. This CDR3 is built from 15 residues. Germline CDR1 GTSNPN, CDR2 SVGIG (reference sequence).

The chain combines TRBV3-1 with TRBJ2-5; unclear D gene. The germline V gene encodes CDR1 LGHDT and CDR2 YNNKEL (reference sequence). With 1 base removed from V and 0 bases from J, the gap between germline ends came to 6 bases. This CDR3 contains 14 residues. The CDR3: CASSQALNQETQYF. DNA of the CDR3: TGTGCCAGCAGCCAAGCTCTTAACCAAGAGACCCAGTACTTC.

The CDR3 loop is CASSQDPTSVANEQFF. In DNA, the CDR3 is TGCGCCAGCAGCCAAGATCCCACTAGCGTTGCGAATGAGCAGTTCTTC. The chain recombines TRBV4-1 with TRBJ2-1, with 7 positions matching TRBD2. J was trimmed by 7 bases and V by 0 bases; bases with no gene match: 9. There are 16 residues in the CDR3. Germline CDR1 MGHRA, CDR2 YSYEKL.

This clonotype has a handful of counts. CDR3 amino acids: CAISEIAGPPYEQYF. The CDR3, as DNA: TGTGCCATCAGTGAAATAGCGGGACCGCCATACGAGCAGTACTTC. The chain is built from TRBV10-3 and TRBJ2-7; 8 bases are shared with TRBD2. The CDR3 sequence is 15 residues long. Germline V lookup: CDR1 ENHRY, CDR2 SYGVKD. V shed 3 bases, J shed 4 bases, and the junction held 8 bases outside the gene matches.

The chain employs TRBV27 and TRBJ2-2; 7 positions match TRBD2. Germline V gene sequence: CDR1 MNHEY, CDR2 SMNVEV (reference sequence). The CDR3 is 15 residues long. Trimming cost V 2 bases and J 5 bases; bases outside gene matches: 5. CDR3 sequence (DNA): TGTGCCAGCAGTTTAGCGGGAGAGGGTACCGGGGAGCTGTTTTTT. Translated: CASSLAGEGTGELFF.

The chain recombines TRBV20-1 with TRBJ2-2, with TRBD2 matching 13 bases. The length of the CDR3 is 19 residues. The V and J ends lost 0 bases and 2 bases, in that order; junction bases with no gene match: 9. The V gene's germline CDR1 is DFQATT and CDR2 SNEGSKA (reference sequence). This CDR3 reads CSARDPRTSGGPNTGELFF. The DNA of the CDR3 is TGCAGTGCTAGAGATCCTAGGACTAGCGGGGGCCCAAACACCGGGGAGCTGTTTTTT.

This clonotype was detected a few times. V and J are TRBV20-1 and TRBJ2-1; 11 bases fit TRBD2. Germline loops: CDR1 DFQATT, CDR2 SNEGSKA (reference sequence). The CDR3 runs 17 residues. V was clipped by 0 bases and J by 5 bases; unmatched bases: 9. The CDR3 DNA follows: TGCAGTGCTAGAGATCTCAGGGCTAGCGGGGGGAACAATGAGCAGTTCTTC. It is translated as CSARDLRASGGNNEQFF.

Only a few counts were recorded for this clonotype. The genes are TRBV4-3 and TRBJ2-5, with D possibly matching TRBD1 (6 bases). V gave up 1 base and J gave up 5 bases, with 14 bases separating them. The CDR3 has 15 amino acids. Germline V gives CDR1 LGHNA, CDR2 YSLEER. The CDR3 region is CASSQGPGARETQYF. In DNA form, the CDR3 reads TGCGCCAGCAGCCAAGGACCAGGGGCCCGCGAGACCCAGTACTTC.

The chain uses TRBV6-5 and TRBJ2-3; D call uncertain. The germline V gene encodes CDR1 MNHEY and CDR2 SVGAGI. The CDR3 runs to 14 residues. Trimming pared 4 bases from V and 0 bases from J, leaving 8 bases between. The CDR3, as DNA: TGTGCCAGCAGTTGGATAACTAGCACAGATACGCAGTATTTT. Its protein is CASSWITSTDTQYF.

This clonotype has just a few counts. The rearrangement joins TRBV6-2 or TRBV6-3 to TRBJ1-5, with D possibly TRBD1 on 5 matching bases. The CDR3 has 13 amino acids. Trimming removed 6 bases at V and 10 bases at J, with 16 bases between. Germline V gene data show CDR1 as MNHEY and CDR2 as SVGEGT. The CDR3 DNA follows: TGTGCCAGCAGCTTGGGACCTTTTATTCCCCAGCATTTT. Its translation is CASSLGPFIPQHF.

The chain is built from TRBV10-2 and TRBJ1-1; no firm D call. V was cut by 5 bases and J by 11 bases, with 12 bases left in between. The germline gives CDR1 WSHSY, CDR2 SAAADI. The CDR3 loop spans 11 amino acids. The CDR3 loop is CASSLDGGAFF. The CDR3 region has the DNA TGCGCCAGCAGTTTGGATGGAGGCGCTTTCTTT.

The chain combines TRBV7-9 with TRBJ1-1; 7 bases line up with TRBD1. CDR3 size: 14 residues. In germline, CDR1 is SEHNR, CDR2 FQNEAQ (reference sequence). J lost 9 bases, V lost 2 bases, and 9 bases had no gene match. In nucleotides, the CDR3 is TGTGCCAGCAGCTTATCTGACAGGGACGAGAAAGCTTTCTTT. Translation gives CASSLSDRDEKAFF.

In nucleotides, the CDR3 is TGTGCCACCAGTGATTGGGTGGGAATACCGGGACAGGGGAACAATGAGCAGTTCTTC. It translates to CATSDWVGIPGQGNNEQFF. V is TRBV24-1 and J is TRBJ2-1; 10 bases align to TRBD1. The ends lost 2 bases at V and 5 bases at J; junction bases unmatched: 14. CDR1 is KGHDR and CDR2 is SFDVKD in the germline V gene. The CDR3 contains 19 residues.

This chain links TRBV4-2 with TRBJ1-1; tentative D call: TRBD1 (6 bases). The CDR3 sequence is 16 residues long. The V gene lost 1 base and the J gene lost 7 bases, with 19 bases spanning the gap. Per germline, CDR1 LGHNA and CDR2 YNFKEQ. CDR3 nucleotides: TGTGCCAGCAGCCAAGTTTCGGTATGGGGGCGGCGTGAAGCTTTCTTT. It encodes CASSQVSVWGRREAFF.

This clonotype was observed a few times. The chain carries TRBV6-5 and TRBJ2-1; D is ambiguous. CDR1 and CDR2 (germline): MNHEY, SVGAGI. V was trimmed by 6 bases and J by 10 bases, leaving 10 bases between them. This CDR3 has 11 residues. This CDR3 reads CASRDLREQFF. The CDR3 DNA follows: TGTGCCAGCAGGGATCTACGCGAGCAGTTCTTC.

This clonotype came up a few times. This sequence joins TRBV12-3 or TRBV12-4 and TRBJ2-5; D call uncertain. The CDR3 runs 11 residues. The germline V and J ends were trimmed by 4 bases and 6 bases, with 6 bases remaining between them. The CDR3 coding sequence is TGTGCCAGCAGTTACGGACAGACCCAGTACTTC. Amino acids: CASSYGQTQYF.

The J gene is TRBJ1-1, the V gene TRBV30; tentative D call: TRBD1 (6 bases). CDR1 and CDR2 from the germline V gene are GTSNPN and SVGIG (reference sequence). Trimming removed 3 bases from V and 1 base from J, with 9 bases in between. The CDR3 spans 13 residues. Here the CDR3 reads CAWRGQPNTEAFF. For the CDR3, the DNA is TGTGCCTGGAGGGGACAACCGAACACTGAAGCTTTCTTT. Supplemented by reference TRBV30 and TRBJ1-1, the full variable domain reads SQTIHQWPATLVQPVGSPLSLECTVEGTSNPNLYWYRQAAGRGLQLLFYSVGIGQISSEVPQNLSASRPQDRQFILSSKKLLLSDSGFYLCAWRGQPNTEAFFGQGTRLTVV.

This chain uses TRBV20-1 with TRBJ1-1; a possible D gene is TRBD1 (5 bases). The CDR3 runs 15 residues. Trimming took 3 bases from V and 1 from J, leaving 15 bases between them. Germline V gives CDR1 DFQATT, CDR2 SNEGSKA (reference sequence). The CDR3 spells CSASRHGTTNTEAFF. DNA for the CDR3: TGCAGTGCTAGCCGGCACGGGACTACGAACACTGAAGCTTTCTTT.

The chain combines TRBV24-1 with TRBJ1-2; D gene uncertain. The V end lost 1 base, the J end lost 5 bases, and 10 bases lay between the germline ends. Germline loops: CDR1 KGHDR, CDR2 SFDVKD. This CDR3 region has 14 residues. Here the CDR3 reads CATSDLGQQYGYTF. Written as DNA, the CDR3 is TGTGCCACCAGTGATTTAGGCCAGCAGTATGGCTACACCTTC.

The CDR3 sequence is CASSHGSRQGSNEQFF. The CDR3 DNA follows: TGTGCCAGCAGCCACGGTTCTCGACAGGGAAGCAATGAGCAGTTCTTC. The V call is TRBV7-3, the J call TRBJ2-1; 7 nucleotides match TRBD1. The CDR3 totals 16 residues. V trimming: 5 bases; J trimming: 6 bases; junction bases outside the gene matches: 13. Germline CDR1 SGHTA, CDR2 FQGTGA.

This chain joins TRBV5-6 and TRBJ2-1, with D perhaps TRBD1 (5 bases). CDR1 is SGHDT, CDR2 YYEEEE, per germline. The CDR3 contains 14 residues. V dropped 0 bases and J dropped 8 bases, with 12 bases sitting between them. The CDR3 is CASSLDRSPDEQFF. The CDR3 DNA follows: TGTGCCAGCAGCTTGGACAGGAGTCCCGATGAGCAGTTCTTC.

The chain recombines TRBV27 with TRBJ1-4; D gene ambiguous. CDR1 is MNHEY and CDR2 is SMNVEV in the germline V gene (reference sequence). V shed 1 base and J shed 5 bases, with 8 bases lying between them. The CDR3 is 14 amino acids. CDR3 coding DNA: TGTGCCAGCAGTTTATGGATAGGAAATGAAAAACTGTTTTTT. Amino acid sequence: CASSLWIGNEKLFF.

This clonotype was recorded a few times. The genes are TRBV4-1 and TRBJ2-7; 9 bases map to TRBD1. The length of the CDR3 is 15 residues. The germline V gene encodes CDR1 MGHRA and CDR2 YSYEKL. V lost 2 bases, J lost 6 bases, and 8 bases stayed unmatched. CDR3 coding DNA: TGCGCCAGCAGCCAATCGGGGACAGGGCTCGGCGAGCAGTACTTC. It is translated as CASSQSGTGLGEQYF.

This clonotype was seen a few times. The gene calls are TRBV20-1 and TRBJ1-6; maybe TRBD1 (5 bases). The V end was cut by 0 bases, the J end by 0 bases, with 12 bases between. The germline V gene has CDR1 DFQATT and CDR2 SNEGSKA (reference sequence). This CDR3 contains 17 residues. CDR3 protein: CSARDPGGSSYNSPLHF. The CDR3 DNA reads TGCAGTGCTAGAGACCCCGGGGGAAGCTCCTATAATTCACCCCTCCACTTT.

This chain uses TRBV5-1 with TRBJ2-7; 10 nucleotides line up with TRBD2. Germline CDR1 reads SGHRS; CDR2 reads YFSETQ. CDR3 length: 14 residues. The J segment lost 6 bases and the V segment lost 1 base, leaving 4 bases of the junction unmatched. As DNA, the CDR3 is TGCGCCAGCAGCTTGACTAGCGGGGCGAGCGAGCAGTACTTC. This sequence encodes CASSLTSGASEQYF.

This chain links TRBV12-3 or TRBV12-4 with TRBJ1-5; D not resolved. The CDR3 consists of 13 residues. V gave up 6 bases and J gave up 7 bases, with 13 bases separating them. CDR3 in DNA: TGTGCCAGCAGAAGAGGCGTACACCAGCCCCAGCATTTT. Translation gives CASRRGVHQPQHF.

This chain links TRBV18 with TRBJ2-2; tentative D call: TRBD1 (6 bases). Germline V gives CDR1 KGHSH, CDR2 LQKENI. The CDR3 covers 15 residues. V lost 6 bases to trimming and J lost 2 bases, with 13 bases between them. As DNA, the CDR3 is TGTGCCAGCTCCAGCGGACAGCCTAACACCGGGGAGCTGTTTTTT. Its protein is CASSSGQPNTGELFF.